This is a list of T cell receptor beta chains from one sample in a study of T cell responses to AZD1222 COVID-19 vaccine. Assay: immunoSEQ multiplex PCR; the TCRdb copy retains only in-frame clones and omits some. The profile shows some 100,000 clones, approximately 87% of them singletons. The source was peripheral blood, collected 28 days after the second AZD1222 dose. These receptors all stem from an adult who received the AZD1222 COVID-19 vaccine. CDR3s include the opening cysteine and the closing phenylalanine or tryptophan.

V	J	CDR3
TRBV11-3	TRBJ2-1	CASSLDGRGQQFF
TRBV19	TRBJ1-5	CASSRGGQPQHF
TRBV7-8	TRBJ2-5	CASSPLETQYF
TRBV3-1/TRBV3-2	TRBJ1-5	CASSQGGDQPQHF
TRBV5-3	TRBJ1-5	CARSLQVVVGLPPVNNQPQHF
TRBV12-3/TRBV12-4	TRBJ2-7	CASSFSQYYEQYF
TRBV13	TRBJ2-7	CASSLGQGGLNEQYF
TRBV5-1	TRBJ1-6	CASSYTGRGSYNSPLHF
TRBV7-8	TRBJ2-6	CASSLETASGANVLTF
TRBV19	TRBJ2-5	CASSIPGQGRETQYF
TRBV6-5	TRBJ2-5	CATGATQETQYF
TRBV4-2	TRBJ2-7	CASTATSGRVQYF
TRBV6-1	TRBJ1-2	CASSEQPANYGYTF
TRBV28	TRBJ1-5	CASRDRAAQHF
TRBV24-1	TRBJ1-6	CATQPGTAFWAPLHF
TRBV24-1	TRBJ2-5	CATSRTAEATQYF
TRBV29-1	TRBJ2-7	CSASGGPLYEQYF
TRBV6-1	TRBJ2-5	CASSLTGVQETQYF
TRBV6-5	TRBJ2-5	CASSYSYREETQYF
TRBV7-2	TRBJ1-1	CASGSLGTANTEAFF
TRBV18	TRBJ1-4	CASSPSDRANEKLFF
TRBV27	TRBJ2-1	CASSPPLAETYNEQFF
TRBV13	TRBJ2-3	CASSLKKVAGPRDTQYF
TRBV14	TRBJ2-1	CASSPTGSGGWGQFF
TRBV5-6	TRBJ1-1	CASSFSGAMNTEAFF
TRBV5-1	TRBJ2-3	CASMIGDTQYF
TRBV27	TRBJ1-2	CASRVGYTF
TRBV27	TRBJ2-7	CASSSTGTNYEQYF
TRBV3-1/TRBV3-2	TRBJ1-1	CASSQDEQGHTEAFF
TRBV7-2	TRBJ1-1	CASSPYRGRTEAFF
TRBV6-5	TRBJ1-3	CASRKQGSGNTIYF
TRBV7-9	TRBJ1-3	CASSSGTPGNTIYF
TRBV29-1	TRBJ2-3	CSVDRGTLTDTQYF
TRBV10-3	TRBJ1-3	CAISLDRGEYNTIYF
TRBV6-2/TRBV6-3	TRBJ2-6	CASTPSTGANVLTF
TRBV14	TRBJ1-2	CASSRQHRAGGYTF
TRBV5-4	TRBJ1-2	CASSDAGTRTNYGYTF
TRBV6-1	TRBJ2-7	CASSERGRSYEQYF
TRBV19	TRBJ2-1	CASSIGGRLHEQFF
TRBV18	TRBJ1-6	CASSPDYGDGGSYNSPLHF
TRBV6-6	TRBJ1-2	CASSGTEDGYTF
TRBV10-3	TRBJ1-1	CAIGGALEAFF
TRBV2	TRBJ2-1	CASRAGTRTSYNEQFF
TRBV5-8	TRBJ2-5	CASSPVGIQETQYF
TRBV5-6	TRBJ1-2	CASSLGTGQGYTF
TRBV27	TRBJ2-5	CASTAGVGETQYF